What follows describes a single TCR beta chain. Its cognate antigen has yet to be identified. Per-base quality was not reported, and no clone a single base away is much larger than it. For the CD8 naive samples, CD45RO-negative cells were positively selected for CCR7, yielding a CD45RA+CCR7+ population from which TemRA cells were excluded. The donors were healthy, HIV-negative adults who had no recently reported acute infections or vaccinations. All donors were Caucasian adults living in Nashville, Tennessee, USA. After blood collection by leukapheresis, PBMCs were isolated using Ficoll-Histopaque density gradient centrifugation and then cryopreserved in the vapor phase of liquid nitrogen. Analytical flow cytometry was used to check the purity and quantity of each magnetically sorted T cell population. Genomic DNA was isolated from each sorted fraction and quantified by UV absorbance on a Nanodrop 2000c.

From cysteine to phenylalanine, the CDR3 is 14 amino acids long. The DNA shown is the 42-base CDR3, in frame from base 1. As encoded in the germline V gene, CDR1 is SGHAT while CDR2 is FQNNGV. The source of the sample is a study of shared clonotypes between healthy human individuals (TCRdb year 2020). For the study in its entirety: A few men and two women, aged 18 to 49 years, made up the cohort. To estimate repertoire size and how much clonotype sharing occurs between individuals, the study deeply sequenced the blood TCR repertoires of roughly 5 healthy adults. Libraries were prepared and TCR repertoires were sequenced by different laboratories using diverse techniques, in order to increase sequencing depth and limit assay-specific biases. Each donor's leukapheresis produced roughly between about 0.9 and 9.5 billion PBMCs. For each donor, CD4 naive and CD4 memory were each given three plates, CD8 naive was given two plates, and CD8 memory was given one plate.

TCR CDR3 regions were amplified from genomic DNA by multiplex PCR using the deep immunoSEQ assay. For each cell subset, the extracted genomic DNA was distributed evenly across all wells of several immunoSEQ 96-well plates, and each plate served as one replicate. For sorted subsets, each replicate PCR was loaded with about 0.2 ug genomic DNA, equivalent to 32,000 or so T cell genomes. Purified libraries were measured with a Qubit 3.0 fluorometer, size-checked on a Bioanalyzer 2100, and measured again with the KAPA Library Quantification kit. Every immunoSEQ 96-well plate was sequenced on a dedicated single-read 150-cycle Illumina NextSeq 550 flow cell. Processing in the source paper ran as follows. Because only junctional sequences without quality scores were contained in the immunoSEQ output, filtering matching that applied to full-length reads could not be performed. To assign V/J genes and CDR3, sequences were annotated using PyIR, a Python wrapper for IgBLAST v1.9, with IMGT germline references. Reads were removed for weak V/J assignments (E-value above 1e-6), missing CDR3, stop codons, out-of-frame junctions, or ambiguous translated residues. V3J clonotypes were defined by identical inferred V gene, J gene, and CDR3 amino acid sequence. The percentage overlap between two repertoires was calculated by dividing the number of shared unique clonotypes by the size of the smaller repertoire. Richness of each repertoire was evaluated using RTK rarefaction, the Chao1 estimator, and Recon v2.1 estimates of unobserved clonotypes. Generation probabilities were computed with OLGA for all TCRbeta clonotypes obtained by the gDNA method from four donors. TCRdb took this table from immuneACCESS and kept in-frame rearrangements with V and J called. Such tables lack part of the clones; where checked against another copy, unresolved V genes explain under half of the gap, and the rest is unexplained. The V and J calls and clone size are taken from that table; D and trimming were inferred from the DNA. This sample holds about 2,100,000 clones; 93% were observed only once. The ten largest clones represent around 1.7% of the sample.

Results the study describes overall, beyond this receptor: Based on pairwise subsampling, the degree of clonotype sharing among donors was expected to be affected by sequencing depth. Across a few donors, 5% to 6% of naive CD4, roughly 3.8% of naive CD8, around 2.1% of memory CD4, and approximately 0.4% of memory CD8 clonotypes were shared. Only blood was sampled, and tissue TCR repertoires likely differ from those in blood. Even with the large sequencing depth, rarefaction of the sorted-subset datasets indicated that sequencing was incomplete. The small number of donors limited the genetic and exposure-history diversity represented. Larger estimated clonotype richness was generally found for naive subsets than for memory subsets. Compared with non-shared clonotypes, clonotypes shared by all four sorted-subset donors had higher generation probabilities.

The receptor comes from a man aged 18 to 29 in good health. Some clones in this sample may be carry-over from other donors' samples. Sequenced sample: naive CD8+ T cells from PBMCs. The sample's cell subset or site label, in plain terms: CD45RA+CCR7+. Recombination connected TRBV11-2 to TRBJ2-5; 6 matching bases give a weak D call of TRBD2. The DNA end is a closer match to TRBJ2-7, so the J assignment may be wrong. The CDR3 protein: CASSFFGTPYEQYF. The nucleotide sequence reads TGTGCCAGCAGCTTTTTCGGGACTCCCTACGAGCAGTACTTC.